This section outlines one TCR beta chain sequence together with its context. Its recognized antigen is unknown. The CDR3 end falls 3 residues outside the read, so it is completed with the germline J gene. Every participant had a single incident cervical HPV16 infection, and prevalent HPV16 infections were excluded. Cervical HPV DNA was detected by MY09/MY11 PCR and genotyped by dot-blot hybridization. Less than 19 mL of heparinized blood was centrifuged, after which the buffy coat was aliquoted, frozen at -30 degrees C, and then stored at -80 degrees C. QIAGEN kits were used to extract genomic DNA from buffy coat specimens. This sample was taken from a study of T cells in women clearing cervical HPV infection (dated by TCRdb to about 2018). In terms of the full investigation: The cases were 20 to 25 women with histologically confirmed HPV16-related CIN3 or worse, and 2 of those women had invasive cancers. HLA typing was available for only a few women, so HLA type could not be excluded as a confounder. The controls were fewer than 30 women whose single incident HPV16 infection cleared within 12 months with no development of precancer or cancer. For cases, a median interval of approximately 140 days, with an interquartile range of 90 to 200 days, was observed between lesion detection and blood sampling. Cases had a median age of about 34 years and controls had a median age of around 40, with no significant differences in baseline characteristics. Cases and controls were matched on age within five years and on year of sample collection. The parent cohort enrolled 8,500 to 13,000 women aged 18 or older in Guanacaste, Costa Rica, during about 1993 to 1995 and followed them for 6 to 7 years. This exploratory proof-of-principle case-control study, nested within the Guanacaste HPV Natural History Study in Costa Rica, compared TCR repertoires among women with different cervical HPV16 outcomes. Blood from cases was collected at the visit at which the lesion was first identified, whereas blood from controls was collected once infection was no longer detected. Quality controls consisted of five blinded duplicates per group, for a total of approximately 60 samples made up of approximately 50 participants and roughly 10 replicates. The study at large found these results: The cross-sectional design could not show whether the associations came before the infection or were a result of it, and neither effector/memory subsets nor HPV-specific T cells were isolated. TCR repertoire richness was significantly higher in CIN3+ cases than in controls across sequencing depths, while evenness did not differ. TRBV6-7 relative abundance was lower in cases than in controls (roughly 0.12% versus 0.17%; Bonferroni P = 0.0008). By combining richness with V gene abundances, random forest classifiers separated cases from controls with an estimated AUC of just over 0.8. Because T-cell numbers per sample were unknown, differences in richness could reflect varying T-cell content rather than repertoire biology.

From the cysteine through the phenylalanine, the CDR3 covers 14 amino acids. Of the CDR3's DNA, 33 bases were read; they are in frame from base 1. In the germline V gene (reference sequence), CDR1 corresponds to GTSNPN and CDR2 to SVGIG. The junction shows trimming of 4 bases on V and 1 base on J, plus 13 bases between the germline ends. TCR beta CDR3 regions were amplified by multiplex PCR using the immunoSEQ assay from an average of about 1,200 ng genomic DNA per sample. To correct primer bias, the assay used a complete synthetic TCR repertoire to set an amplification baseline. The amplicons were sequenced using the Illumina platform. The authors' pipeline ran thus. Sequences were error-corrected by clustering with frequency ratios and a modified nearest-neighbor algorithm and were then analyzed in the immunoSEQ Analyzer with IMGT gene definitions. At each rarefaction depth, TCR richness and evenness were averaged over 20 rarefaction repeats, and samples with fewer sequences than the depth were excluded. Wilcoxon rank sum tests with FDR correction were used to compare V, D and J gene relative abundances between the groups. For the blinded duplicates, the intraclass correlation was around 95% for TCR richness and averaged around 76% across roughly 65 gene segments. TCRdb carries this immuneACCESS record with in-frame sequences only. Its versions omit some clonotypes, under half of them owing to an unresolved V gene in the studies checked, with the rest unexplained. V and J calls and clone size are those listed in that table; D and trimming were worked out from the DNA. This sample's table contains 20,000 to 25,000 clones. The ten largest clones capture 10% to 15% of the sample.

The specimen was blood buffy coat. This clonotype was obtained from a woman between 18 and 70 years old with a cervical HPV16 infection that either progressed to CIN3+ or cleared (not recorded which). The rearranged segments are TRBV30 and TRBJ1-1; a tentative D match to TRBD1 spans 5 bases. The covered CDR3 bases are TGTGCCTGGAACGTGGGGCGCGGGAACACTGAA. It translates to CAWNVGRGNTE. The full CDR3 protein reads CAWNVGRGNTEAFF.